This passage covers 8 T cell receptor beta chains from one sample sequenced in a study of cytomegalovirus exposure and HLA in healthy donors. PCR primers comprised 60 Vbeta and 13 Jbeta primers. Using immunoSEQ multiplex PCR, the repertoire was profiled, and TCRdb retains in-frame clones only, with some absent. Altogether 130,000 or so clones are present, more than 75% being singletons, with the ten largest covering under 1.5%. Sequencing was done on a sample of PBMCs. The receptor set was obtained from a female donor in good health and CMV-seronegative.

CDR3 in DNA: TGTGCCACCTATAACAGGGACACCGGGGAGCTGTTTTTT. Translated, it gives CATYNRDTGELFF. V is TRBV6-4 and J is TRBJ2-2; D is perhaps TRBD1 (6 bases). CDR1 and CDR2 from the germline V gene are MRHNA and SNTAGT. V gave up 10 bases and J gave up 3 bases, with 12 bases separating them. The CDR3 contains 13 residues.

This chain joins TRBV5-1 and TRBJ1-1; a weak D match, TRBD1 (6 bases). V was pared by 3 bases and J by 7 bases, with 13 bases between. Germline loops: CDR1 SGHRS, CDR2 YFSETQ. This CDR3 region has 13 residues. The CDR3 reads CASSSSGVGEAFF. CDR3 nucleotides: TGCGCCAGCAGCTCCTCAGGGGTAGGTGAAGCTTTCTTT.

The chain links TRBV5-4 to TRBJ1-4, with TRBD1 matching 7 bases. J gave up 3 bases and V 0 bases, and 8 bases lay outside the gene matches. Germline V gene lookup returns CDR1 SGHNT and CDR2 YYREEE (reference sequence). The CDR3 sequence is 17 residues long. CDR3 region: CASSLGQGRNANEKLFF. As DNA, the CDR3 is TGTGCCAGCAGCTTGGGACAGGGTCGGAATGCTAATGAAAAACTGTTTTTT.

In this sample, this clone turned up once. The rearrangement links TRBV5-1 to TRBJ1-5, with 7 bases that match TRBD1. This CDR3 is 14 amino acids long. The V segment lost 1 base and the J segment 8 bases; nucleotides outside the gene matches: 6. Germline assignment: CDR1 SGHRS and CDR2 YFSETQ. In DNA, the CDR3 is TGCGCCAGCAGCTTGTCAGGGGGACGGGAGCCCCAGCATTTT. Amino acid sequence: CASSLSGGREPQHF.

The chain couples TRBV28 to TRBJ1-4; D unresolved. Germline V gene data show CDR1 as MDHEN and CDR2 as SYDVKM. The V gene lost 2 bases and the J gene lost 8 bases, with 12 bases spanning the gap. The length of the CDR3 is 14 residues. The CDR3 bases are TGTGCCAGCAGTTTAGAGGGTGTAAAGGAAAAACTGTTTTTT. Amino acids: CASSLEGVKEKLFF.

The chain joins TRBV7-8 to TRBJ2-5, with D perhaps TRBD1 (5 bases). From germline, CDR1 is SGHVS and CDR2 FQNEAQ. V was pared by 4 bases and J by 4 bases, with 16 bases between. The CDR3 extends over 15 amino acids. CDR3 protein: CASSSEKGHGETQYF. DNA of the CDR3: TGTGCCAGCAGCTCGGAGAAGGGGCATGGAGAGACCCAGTACTTC.

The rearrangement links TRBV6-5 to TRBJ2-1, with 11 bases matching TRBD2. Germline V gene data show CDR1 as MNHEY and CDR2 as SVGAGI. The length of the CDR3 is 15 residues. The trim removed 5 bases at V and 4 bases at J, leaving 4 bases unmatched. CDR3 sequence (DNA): TGTGCCAGCAGTCCTATAGCGGGAGGGTACAATGAGCAGTTCTTC. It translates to CASSPIAGGYNEQFF.

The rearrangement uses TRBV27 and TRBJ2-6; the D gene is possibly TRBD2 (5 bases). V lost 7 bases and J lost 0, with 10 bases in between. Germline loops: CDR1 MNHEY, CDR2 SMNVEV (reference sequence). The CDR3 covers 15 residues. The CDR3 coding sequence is TGTGCCAGCACTCTTGGGAGCTCTGGGGCCAACGTCCTGACTTTC. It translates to CASTLGSSGANVLTF.